The 9 T cell receptor beta chains below all came from one sample that was sequenced in a study of regulatory T cells in long-lasting Graves disease. Arm-PCR of CDR3 regions and iRepertoire HTBI primers were the basis on which TCR beta libraries were built. Using its own MiXCR run on the multiplex PCR reads, TCRdb lists one record per CDR3 protein. The table has fewer than 400,000 distinct CDR3 sequences, roughly 20% seen once. Time point here: persistent/refractory GD, antithyroid drugs over 5 years with positive TRAb. Following extraction of RNA from PBMCs, that RNA was used to make the TCR library. The specimen comprised peripheral blood mononuclear cells (PBMCs), sampled when the disease was refractory, from a patient treated with antithyroid drugs. Receptor source: a female donor with Graves disease.

A remark on this clonotype: A much more abundant neighbour one base away suggests this may be a read error. The chain carries TRBV7-2 and TRBJ2-7; D call uncertain. The CDR3 contains 14 residues. CDR1 and CDR2 (germline): SGHTA, FQGNSA. The CDR3 sequence: CASNLVQSWYEQYF. CDR3 coding DNA: TGTGCCAGCAACTTAGTACAGAGCTGGTACGAGCAGTACTTC.

A few counts support this clonotype. This rearrangement joins TRBV18 to TRBJ1-1; 8 bases agree with TRBD1. This CDR3 has 12 residues. V dropped 8 bases and J dropped 4; count of bases not matched to a gene: 3. CDR1 is KGHSH and CDR2 is LQKENI in the germline V gene. The CDR3 spells CASQGAVTEAFF. The DNA for the CDR3 is TGTGCCAGCCAGGGGGCGGTCACTGAAGCTTTCTTT.

This clonotype has ten or more counts. The gene calls are TRBV28 and TRBJ1-5; tentatively, D is TRBD1 (6 bases). Germline CDR1 MDHEN, CDR2 SYDVKM. The V and J ends lost 8 bases and 7 bases respectively, with 12 bases between them. The CDR3 covers 12 residues. The CDR3 sequence: CASGGGGQPQHF. The DNA for the CDR3 is TGTGCCAGCGGGGGCGGCGGGCAGCCCCAGCATTTT. The full variable domain, its missing parts supplied by reference TRBV28 and TRBJ1-5, is DVKVTQSSRYLVKRTGEKVFLECVQDMDHENMFWYRQDPGLGLRLIYFSYDVKMKEKGDIPEGYSVSREKKERFSLILESASTNQTSMYLCASGGGGQPQHFGDGTRLSIL.

This clonotype was observed a handful of times. The V and J genes are TRBV19 and TRBJ2-5; 8 bases align to TRBD1. Germline V gives CDR1 LNHDA, CDR2 SQIVND (reference sequence). The junction had 6 bases not matched to a gene; V was cut back by 1 base and J by 5 bases. This CDR3 contains 15 residues. This CDR3 reads CASSIGQGIGETQYF. Here the CDR3 DNA reads TGTGCCAGTAGTATAGGACAGGGGATTGGGGAGACCCAGTACTTC.

A few counts support this clonotype. This chain joins TRBV12-3 or TRBV12-4 and TRBJ2-7; D is undetermined. V lost 2 bases, J lost 4 bases, and 6 bases lay in between. CDR3 length equals 12 residues. The CDR3 DNA sequence: TGTGCCAGCAGTTTATCTAAATACGAGCAGTACTTC. It specifies CASSLSKYEQYF.

In its sample, this clonotype was seen once. A much bigger clone sits one base away, suggesting this may be a read error. The rearrangement uses TRBV20-1 and TRBJ2-5, with TRBD2 matching 9 bases. This CDR3 has 14 amino acids. The germline CDR1 and CDR2 sequences are DFQATT and SNEGSKA (reference sequence). After removal of 6 bases from V and 5 bases from J, the junction contained 10 bases not matched to a gene. The CDR3 sequence is CSATAGGARETQYF. The CDR3 nucleotides are TGCAGTGCAACGGCGGGAGGGGCTCGGGAGACCCAGTACTTC.

Ten or more counts support this clonotype. The genes are TRBV7-2 and TRBJ2-2, with 9 bases that match TRBD2. The CDR3 has 15 amino acids. Germline V CDR1 and CDR2: SGHTA, FQGNSA. V gave up 4 bases and J gave up 3 bases; unmatched junction bases: 3. The DNA for the CDR3 is TGTGCCAGCAGCTCCAGACTAGCGGACACCGGGGAGCTGTTTTTT. Translation: CASSSRLADTGELFF.

Ten or more counts support this clonotype. V usage is TRBV2 and J usage is TRBJ1-5, with D perhaps TRBD1 (6 bases). V lost 6 bases and J 0 bases, leaving 12 bases between the germline ends. This CDR3 contains 15 residues. Germline V gene lookup returns CDR1 SNHLY and CDR2 FYNNEI. The CDR3 coding sequence is TGTGCCAGCAGCGAGGACAGCTATAGCAATCAGCCCCAGCATTTT. This encodes CASSEDSYSNQPQHF.

There are many counts of this clonotype. The chain employs TRBV28 and TRBJ2-1, with D hard to call. CDR3 length equals 13 residues. V was clipped by 6 bases and J by 2 bases, with 8 bases between them. CDR1 is MDHEN, CDR2 SYDVKM, per germline. CDR3 sequence reads: CASSPWAYNEQFF. As DNA, the CDR3 is TGTGCCAGCAGCCCTTGGGCCTACAATGAGCAGTTCTTC.